The entry below describes one TCR beta chain. This entry belongs to a study of OX40 agonist ivuxolimab in advanced cancers. This CDR3 is built from 14 residues. CDR1 is SGHRS, CDR2 YFSETQ, per germline. V lost 2 bases to trimming and J lost 2 bases; unmatched junction nucleotides: 4. This table comes from immunoSEQ multiplex PCR, and its TCRdb copy is limited to in-frame clones, with some not included. The sample lists more than 12,000 clones, more than 75% occurring once. The chain joins TRBV5-1 to TRBJ2-7; 7 bases agree with TRBD2. The receptor was isolated from an adult with an advanced solid tumor such as melanoma, head and neck, liver or kidney cancer. Sequencing used CD4+ or CD8+ T cells sorted from blood, obtained in a trial of the OX40 agonist ivuxolimab. The CDR3, as DNA: TGCGCCAGCAGCTTAGCGGGGAATGCCTACGAGCAGTACTTC. This translates into CASSLAGNAYEQYF.